A single TCR beta chain is shown here with its context. Its target antigen remains unknown. Base qualities were left out, and no much larger clone turns up one base away. The identical CDR3 is also encoded by other nucleotide sequences in the sample. The sample's time point label, in plain terms: baseline before first vaccination. The intended sense of this specimen's treatment or condition label: meningococcal conjugate vaccine given as trial control. Samples from vaccinated people were obtained from the UK trials COV001 and COV002, which included a single-blind randomized controlled phase 2/3 trial of AZD1222 (ChAdOx1 nCoV-19) in healthy adults. Trial participant PBMC samples were collected at day 0 and day 28 after the second dose for TCRbeta chain sequencing. The CDR3 regions of human TCRbeta chains were analyzed by immunosequencing. For the original study's pipeline: TCRs in the repertoires were matched against a reference library of SARS-CoV-2-specific TCRs that had been generated with the MIRA antigen-specificity platform. Breadth was defined as the fraction of unique TCRs that were SARS-CoV-2-associated. Depth was defined as the fraction of total T cells that were SARS-CoV-2-associated. Each spike-specific TCR was assigned to its reactive spike region and to a CD4 or CD8 class using the MIRA data. Log10-transformed breadth and depth values were compared by one-way ANOVA with Sidak's multiple comparisons tests. Here the immuneACCESS table is served through TCRdb, limited to in-frame sequences with V and J called. Missing clones are a known gap in these copies; in checked studies unresolved V genes cover under half, and the rest lacks a known reason. V, J and clone size are those of that table, while D and trimming were read from the DNA. This sample is represented by about 120,000 clones; roughly 88% of them were singletons. The ten largest clones add up to about 4.1% of the sample.

The data stem from a study of T cell responses to AZD1222 COVID-19 vaccine (dated by TCRdb to the early 2020s). Concerning the study at large: A total of just over 230 trial participants underwent TCR sequencing, of whom under 220 had received two doses of AZD1222 and some 25 had received two doses of the MenACWY control vaccine. Enrollment into the trials was organized by age into subgroups of 18-55, 56-69 and 70-plus years, and those subgroups contained roughly 140, 27 and 60 TCR-sequenced participants, respectively. General study outcomes and caveats: Reportedly, almost half of the unique spike-specific TCRs recognized epitopes lying outside the regions that are mutated in the B.1.351 and B.1.1.7 variants. In the small 56-69-year group, the increase in depth fell short of significance, most likely because of low power. Conclusions about previously exposed vaccinees are limited, since just five or six AZD1222 recipients were seropositive for SARS-CoV-2 at baseline. Because no day 14 peak-response samples were available, the repertoires could be characterized only after the peak T cell response. A significant rise in spike-specific TCR breadth and depth was observed after two AZD1222 doses relative to day 0 and relative to MenACWY recipients. The whole spike protein was spanned by vaccine-associated CD4 TCRs, and dominant responses were seen in regions 160-218 and 743-854. Participants were mostly white British, with more females than males. The authors suggested clonal diversity may have been underestimated.

According to the germline V gene, CDR1 reads KGHSH and CDR2 reads LQKENI. V loses 3 bases of germline sequence and J loses 0 bases, and the interval between the two ends is 9 bases. Reading from cysteine to phenylalanine, the CDR3 counts 15 amino acids. The read is trimmed to its CDR3 DNA, 45 bases read in frame from base 1. The sequence derives from an adult in good health. The material sequenced was peripheral blood, taken on day 0 of MenACWY control vaccination. Recombination linked TRBV18 to TRBJ2-1; the D region possibly corresponds to TRBD2 (6 bases align). The nucleotide sequence is TGTGCCAGCTCACCGGCCGGGGGCTCCTACAATGAGCAGTTCTTC. Its protein reads: CASSPAGGSYNEQFF. The reference TRBV18 and TRBJ2-1 proteins fill in what lies around the CDR3, so the full variable domain reads NAGVMQNPRHLVRRRGQEARLRCSPMKGHSHVYWYRQLPEEGLKFMVYLQKENIIDESGMPKERFSAEFPKEGPSILRIQQVVRGDSAAYFCASSPAGGSYNEQFFGPGTRLTVL.